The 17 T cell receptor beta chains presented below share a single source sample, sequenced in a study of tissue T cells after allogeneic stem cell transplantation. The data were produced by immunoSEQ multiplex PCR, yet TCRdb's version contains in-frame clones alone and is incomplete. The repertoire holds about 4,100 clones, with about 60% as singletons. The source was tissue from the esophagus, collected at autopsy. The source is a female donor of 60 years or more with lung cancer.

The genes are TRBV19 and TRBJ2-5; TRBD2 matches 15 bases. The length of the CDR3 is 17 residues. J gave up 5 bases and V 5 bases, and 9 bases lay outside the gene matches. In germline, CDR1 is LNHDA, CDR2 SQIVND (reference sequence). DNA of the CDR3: TGTGCCAGTAGTCCTGGACTAGCGGGGGGGCCTCGGGAGACCCAGTACTTC. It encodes CASSPGLAGGPRETQYF.

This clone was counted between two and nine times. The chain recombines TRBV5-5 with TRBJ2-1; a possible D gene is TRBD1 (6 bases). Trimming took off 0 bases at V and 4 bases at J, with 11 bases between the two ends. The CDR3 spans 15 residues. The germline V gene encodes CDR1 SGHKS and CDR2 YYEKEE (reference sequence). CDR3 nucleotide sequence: TGTGCCAGCAGCTTGGAACCGGGACATTACAATGAGCAGTTCTTC. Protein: CASSLEPGHYNEQFF.

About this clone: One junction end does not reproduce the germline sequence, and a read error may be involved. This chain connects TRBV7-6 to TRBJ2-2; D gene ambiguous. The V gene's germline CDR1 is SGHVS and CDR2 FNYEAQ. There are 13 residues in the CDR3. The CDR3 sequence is CASSRRNPGELFF. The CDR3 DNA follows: TGTGCCAGCAGCCGACGGAACCCCGGGGAGCTGTTTTTT.

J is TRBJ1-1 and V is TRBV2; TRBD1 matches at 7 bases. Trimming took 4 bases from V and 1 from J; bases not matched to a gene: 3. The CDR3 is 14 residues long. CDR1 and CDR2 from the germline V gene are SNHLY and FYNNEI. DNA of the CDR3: TGTGCCAGCAGTGTTAGGACAGGGAACACTGAAGCTTTCTTT. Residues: CASSVRTGNTEAFF.

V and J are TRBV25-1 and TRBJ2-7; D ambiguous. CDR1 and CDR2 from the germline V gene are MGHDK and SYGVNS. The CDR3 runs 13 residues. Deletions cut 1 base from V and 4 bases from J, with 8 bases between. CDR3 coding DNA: TGTGCCAGCAGTGAATCCGTCGGGTACGAGCAGTACTTC. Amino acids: CASSESVGYEQYF.

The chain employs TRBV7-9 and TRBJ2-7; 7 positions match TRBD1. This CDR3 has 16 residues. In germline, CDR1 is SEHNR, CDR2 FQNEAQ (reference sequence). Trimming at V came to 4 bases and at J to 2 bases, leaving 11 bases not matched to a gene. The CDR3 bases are TGTGCCAGCAGCTCCCCTTCCGGGACAGTACCCTACGAGCAGTACTTC. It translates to CASSSPSGTVPYEQYF.

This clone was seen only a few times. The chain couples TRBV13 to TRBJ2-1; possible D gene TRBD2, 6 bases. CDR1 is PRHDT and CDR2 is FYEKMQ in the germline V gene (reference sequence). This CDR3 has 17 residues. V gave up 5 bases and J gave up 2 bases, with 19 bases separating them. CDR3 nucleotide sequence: TGTGCCAGCAGCGGAGATAGCGGCGGTAGACCCTACAATGAGCAGTTCTTC. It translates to CASSGDSGGRPYNEQFF.

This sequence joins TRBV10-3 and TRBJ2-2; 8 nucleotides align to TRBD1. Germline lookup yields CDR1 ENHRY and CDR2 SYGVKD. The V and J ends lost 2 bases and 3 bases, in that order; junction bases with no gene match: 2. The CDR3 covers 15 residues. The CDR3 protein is CAISEGQGYTGELFF. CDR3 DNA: TGTGCCATCAGTGAGGGACAGGGTTACACCGGGGAGCTGTTTTTT.

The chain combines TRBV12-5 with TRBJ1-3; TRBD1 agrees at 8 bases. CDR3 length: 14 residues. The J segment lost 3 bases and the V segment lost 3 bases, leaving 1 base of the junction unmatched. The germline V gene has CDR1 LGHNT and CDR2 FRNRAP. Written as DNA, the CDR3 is TGTGCTAGTGGTTTTACAGGGGGTGGAAACACCATATATTTT. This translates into CASGFTGGGNTIYF.

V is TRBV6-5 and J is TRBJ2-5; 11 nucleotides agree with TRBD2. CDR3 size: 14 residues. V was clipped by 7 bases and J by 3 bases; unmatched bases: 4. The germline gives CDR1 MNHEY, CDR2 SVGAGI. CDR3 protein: CASTRSGGEETQYF. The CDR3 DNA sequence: TGTGCCAGCACCCGTAGCGGGGGGGAAGAGACCCAGTACTTC.

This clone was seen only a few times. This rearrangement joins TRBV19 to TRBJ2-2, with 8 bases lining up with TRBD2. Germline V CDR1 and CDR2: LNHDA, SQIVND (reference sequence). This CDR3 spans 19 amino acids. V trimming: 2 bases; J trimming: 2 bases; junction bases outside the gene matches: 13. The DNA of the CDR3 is TGTGCCAGTAGTATAATCATCCACACTAGCGGAGCTAACACCGGGGAGCTGTTTTTT. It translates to CASSIIIHTSGANTGELFF.

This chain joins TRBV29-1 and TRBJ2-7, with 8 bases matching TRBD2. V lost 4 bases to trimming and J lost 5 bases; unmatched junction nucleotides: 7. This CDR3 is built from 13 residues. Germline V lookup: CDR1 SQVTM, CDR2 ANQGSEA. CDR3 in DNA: TGCAGCGTTGGACGAAGCGGGGGCGACGAGCAGTACTTC. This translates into CSVGRSGGDEQYF.

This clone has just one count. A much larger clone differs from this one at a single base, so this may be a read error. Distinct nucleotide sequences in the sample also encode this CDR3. This chain's CDR3 is CASSLTPQETQYF. CDR3 nucleotides: TGTGCCAGCAGCTTAACGCCCCAAGAGACCCAGTACTTC. This chain connects TRBV7-2 to TRBJ2-5; D not certain. Germline CDR1 SGHTA, CDR2 FQGNSA. Trimming took off 2 bases at V and 1 base at J, with 5 bases between the two ends. This CDR3 has 13 residues.

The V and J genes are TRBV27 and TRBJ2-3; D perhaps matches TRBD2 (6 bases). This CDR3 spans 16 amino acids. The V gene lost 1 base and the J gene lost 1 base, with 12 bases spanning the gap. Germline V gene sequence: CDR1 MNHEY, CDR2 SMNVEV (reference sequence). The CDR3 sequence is CASSLYGWGGTDTQYF. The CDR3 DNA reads TGTGCCAGCAGTTTATATGGGTGGGGGGGCACAGATACGCAGTATTTT.

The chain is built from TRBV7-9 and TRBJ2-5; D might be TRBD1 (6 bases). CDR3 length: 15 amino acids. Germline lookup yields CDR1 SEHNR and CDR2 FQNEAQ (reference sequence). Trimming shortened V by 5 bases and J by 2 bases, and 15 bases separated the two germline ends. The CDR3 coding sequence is TGTGCCAGCAGCACTACAGGGACGGCACAAGAGACCCAGTACTTC. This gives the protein CASSTTGTAQETQYF.

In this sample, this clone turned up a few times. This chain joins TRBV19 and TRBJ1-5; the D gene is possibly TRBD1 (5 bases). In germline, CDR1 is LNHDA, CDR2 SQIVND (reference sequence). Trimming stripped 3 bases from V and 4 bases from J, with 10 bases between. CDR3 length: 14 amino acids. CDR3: CASSIDSLNQPQHF. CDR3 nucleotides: TGTGCCAGTAGTATCGACAGCTTAAATCAGCCCCAGCATTTT.

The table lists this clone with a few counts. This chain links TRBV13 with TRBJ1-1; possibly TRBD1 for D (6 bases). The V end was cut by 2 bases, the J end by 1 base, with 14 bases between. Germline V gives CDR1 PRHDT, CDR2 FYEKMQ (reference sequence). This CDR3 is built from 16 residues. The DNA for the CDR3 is TGTGCCAGCAGCTTAAGGGGGAGGGACCCGAACACTGAAGCTTTCTTT. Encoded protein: CASSLRGRDPNTEAFF.